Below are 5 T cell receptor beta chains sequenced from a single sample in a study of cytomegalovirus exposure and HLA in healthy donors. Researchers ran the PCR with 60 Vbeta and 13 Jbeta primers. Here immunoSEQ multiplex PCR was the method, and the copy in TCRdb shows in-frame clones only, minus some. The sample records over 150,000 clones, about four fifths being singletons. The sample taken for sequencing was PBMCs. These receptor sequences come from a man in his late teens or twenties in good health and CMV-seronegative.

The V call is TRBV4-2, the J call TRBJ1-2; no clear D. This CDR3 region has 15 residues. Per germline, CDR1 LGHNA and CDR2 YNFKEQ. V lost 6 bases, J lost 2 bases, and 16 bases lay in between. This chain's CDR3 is CASSIPDSYNYGYTF. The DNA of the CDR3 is TGTGCCAGCAGTATACCCGACTCATACAACTATGGCTACACCTTC.

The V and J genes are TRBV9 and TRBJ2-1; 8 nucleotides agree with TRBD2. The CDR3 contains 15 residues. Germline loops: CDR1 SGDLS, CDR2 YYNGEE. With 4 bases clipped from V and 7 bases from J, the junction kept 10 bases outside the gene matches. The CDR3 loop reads CASSITGGPGNEQFF. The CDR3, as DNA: TGTGCCAGCAGCATAACGGGGGGGCCTGGGAATGAGCAGTTCTTC.

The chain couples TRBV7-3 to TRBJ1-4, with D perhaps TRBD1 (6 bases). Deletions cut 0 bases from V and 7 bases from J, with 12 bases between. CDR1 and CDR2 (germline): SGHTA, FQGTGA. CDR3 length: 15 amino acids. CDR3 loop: CASSLTTGGSEKLFF. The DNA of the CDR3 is TGTGCCAGCAGCTTAACCACGGGGGGCTCTGAAAAACTGTTTTTT.

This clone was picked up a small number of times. CDR3 sequence: CASSAGTGVIYGYTF. DNA for the CDR3: TGTGCCAGCAGCGCGGGGACAGGGGTAATCTATGGCTACACCTTC. The V call is TRBV7-9, the J call TRBJ1-2, with TRBD1 matching 10 bases. The germline CDR1 and CDR2 sequences are SEHNR and FQNEAQ (reference sequence). The CDR3 runs 15 residues. Trimming took 5 bases from V and 4 from J; bases not matched to a gene: 7.

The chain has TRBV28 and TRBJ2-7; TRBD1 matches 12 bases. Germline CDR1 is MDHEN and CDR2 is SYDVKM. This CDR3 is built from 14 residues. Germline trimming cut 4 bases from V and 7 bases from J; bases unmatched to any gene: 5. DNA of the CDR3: TGTGCCAGCAGTTCGGGACAGGGGGCTGGGGAGCAGTACGTC. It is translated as CASSSGQGAGEQYV.